This entry lists 19 T cell receptor beta chains sequenced from one sample in a study of shared clonotypes between healthy human individuals (dated by TCRdb to between 2020 and 2021). Libraries were constructed by the immunoSEQ multiplex PCR assay. Not all clones reach the TCRdb copy of this immuneACCESS table, which keeps in-frame sequences only. Checked studies attribute under half of the gap to unresolved V genes and leave the rest unexplained. Counted in this sample were 2 million to 2.5 million clones; approximately 96% of them appeared once. Together, the top ten hold around 0.13% of the sample. What was sequenced was naive CD4+ T cells sorted from blood. The intended sense of this specimen's cell subset or site label: CD45RA+ positively selected. Source of these receptors: a man between 18 and 29 years old in good health.

The gene calls are TRBV10-2 and TRBJ2-1; D possibly corresponds to TRBD2 (6 bases). The length of the CDR3 is 15 residues. V was pared by 10 bases and J by 2 bases, with 18 bases between. Germline V lookup: CDR1 WSHSY, CDR2 SAAADI. The CDR3 spells CATKPRDSAYNEQFF. In DNA, the CDR3 is TGCGCCACGAAACCGAGGGACTCAGCCTACAATGAGCAGTTCTTC.

The V gene is TRBV10-3, the J gene TRBJ2-1; 10 bases are a match to TRBD2. The germline gives CDR1 ENHRY, CDR2 SYGVKD. The J segment lost 6 bases and the V segment lost 0 bases, leaving 5 bases of the junction unmatched. This CDR3 is built from 16 residues. CDR3 sequence reads: CAISESPAGGSNEQFF. The CDR3 coding sequence is TGTGCCATCAGTGAGTCACCAGCGGGAGGGTCCAATGAGCAGTTCTTC.

This clone was found once. The chain has TRBV29-1 and TRBJ1-5, with TRBD1 matching 7 bases. There are 16 residues in the CDR3. Per the germline V gene, CDR1 is SQVTM and CDR2 is ANQGSEA. J lost 7 bases, V lost 3 bases, and 15 bases had no gene match. CDR3: CSVEGKGDRPGQPQHF. The DNA for the CDR3 is TGCAGCGTTGAGGGAAAAGGGGACAGACCGGGGCAGCCCCAGCATTTT.

The V gene is TRBV10-3, the J gene TRBJ1-4; D is undetermined. CDR1 and CDR2 from the germline V gene are ENHRY and SYGVKD. There are 12 residues in the CDR3. Trimming took 2 bases from V and 8 from J, leaving 6 bases between them. CDR3 sequence reads: CAISEGAEKLFF. The CDR3 DNA is TGTGCCATCAGTGAGGGAGCCGAAAAACTGTTTTTT.

The chain is built from TRBV6-8 and TRBJ1-1; 8 bases are a match to TRBD1. Trimming at V came to 2 bases and at J to 0 bases, leaving 5 bases not matched to a gene. Germline CDR1 reads MNHGY; CDR2 reads SAAAGT. The CDR3 has 16 amino acids. In DNA, the CDR3 is TGTGCCAGCAGTTACAGGGACAGGTCCTTGAACACTGAAGCTTTCTTT. Residues: CASSYRDRSLNTEAFF.

The chain joins TRBV6-1 to TRBJ1-6; D remains unclear. The V gene's germline CDR1 is MNHNS and CDR2 SASEGT. The CDR3 spans 16 residues. Trimming pared 2 bases from V and 5 bases from J, leaving 13 bases between. CDR3 in amino acids: CASSEYAGMDNSPLHF. The DNA of the CDR3 is TGTGCCAGCAGTGAATATGCGGGAATGGATAATTCACCCCTCCACTTT.

This clone was recorded only once. The chain recombines TRBV7-8 with TRBJ2-7; 7 positions agree with TRBD1. The trim removed 4 bases at V and 2 bases at J, leaving 11 bases unmatched. There are 16 residues in the CDR3. Germline-derived CDR1 and CDR2 are SGHVS and FQNEAQ. The CDR3 DNA reads TGTGCCAGCAGCTATCTTGGGACAGCGAGAACCTACGAGCAGTACTTC. Translated: CASSYLGTARTYEQYF.

The V call is TRBV5-1, the J call TRBJ1-6; 7 positions agree with TRBD1. There are 15 residues in the CDR3. The germline gives CDR1 SGHRS, CDR2 YFSETQ. With 0 bases clipped from V and 10 bases from J, the junction kept 7 bases outside the gene matches. The CDR3 DNA reads as TGCGCCAGCAGCTTGGCAGAGGGGGCAAGATCACCCCTCCACTTT. Its protein product is CASSLAEGARSPLHF.

A few counts support this clone. This rearrangement joins TRBV19 to TRBJ1-1; D perhaps matches TRBD1 (6 bases). Per germline, CDR1 LNHDA and CDR2 SQIVND (reference sequence). This CDR3 is 14 amino acids long. The ends were cut back, 5 bases at V and 2 bases at J, with 12 bases in the middle. The CDR3 loop reads CASSWQGSNTEAFF. The DNA of the CDR3 is TGTGCCAGTAGTTGGCAGGGGAGTAACACTGAAGCTTTCTTT. Full variable domain (remainder filled in from reference TRBV19 and TRBJ1-1): DGGITQSPKYLFRKEGQNVTLSCEQNLNHDAMYWYRQDPGQGLRLIYYSQIVNDFQKGDIAEGYSVSREKKESFPLTVTSAQKNPTAFYLCASSWQGSNTEAFFGQGTRLTVV.

The V gene is TRBV9, the J gene TRBJ2-3; tentative D call: TRBD2 (5 bases). V was clipped by 6 bases and J by 5 bases, with 13 bases between them. Germline V lookup: CDR1 SGDLS, CDR2 YYNGEE. The CDR3 is made up of 13 amino acids. The CDR3 DNA reads as TGTGCCAGCACGAGGGATCAAGGAGATACGCAGTATTTT. It yields the protein CASTRDQGDTQYF.

The V and J genes are TRBV6-6 and TRBJ2-3, with 10 positions matching TRBD2. The CDR3 length is 16 residues. V trimming: 2 bases; J trimming: 5 bases; junction bases outside the gene matches: 7. CDR1 MNHNY and CDR2 SVGAGI come from the germline V gene (reference sequence). The CDR3: CASSYGAGGGRDTQYF. DNA for the CDR3: TGTGCCAGCAGTTACGGAGCGGGAGGGGGGAGAGATACGCAGTATTTT.

The V call is TRBV30, the J call TRBJ1-4; tentatively, D is TRBD1 (5 bases). The CDR3 runs to 14 residues. CDR1 and CDR2 from the germline V gene are GTSNPN and SVGIG (reference sequence). V lost 8 bases and J 0 bases, leaving 13 bases between the germline ends. CDR3 protein: CAQSDSTTNEKLFF. In DNA, the CDR3 is TGTGCCCAGTCTGACAGTACAACTAATGAAAAACTGTTTTTT.

Turning to this clone: This specimen includes other DNA sequences encoding the same CDR3. The chain couples TRBV5-1 to TRBJ1-1; perhaps TRBD1 as D (5 bases). The CDR3 length is 14 residues. V was shortened by 4 bases and J by 5 bases, with 15 bases between the two germline ends. The germline V gene encodes CDR1 SGHRS and CDR2 YFSETQ. The CDR3 protein is CASSLEGARTEAFF. CDR3 sequence (DNA): TGCGCCAGCAGCCTGGAAGGGGCCAGGACTGAAGCTTTCTTT.

The CDR3 here is CASGDRFCTDTQYF. CDR3 DNA sequence: TGCGCCAGCGGAGACAGGTTTTGCACAGATACGCAGTATTTT. The chain has TRBV10-1 and TRBJ2-3; D perhaps matches TRBD1 (6 bases). This CDR3 is built from 14 residues. The V and J ends lost 8 bases and 1 base respectively, with 13 bases between them. CDR1 and CDR2 from the germline V gene are WNHNN and SYGVQD (reference sequence).

The V and J genes are TRBV5-1 and TRBJ1-2; 8 bases line up with TRBD1. Per germline, CDR1 SGHRS and CDR2 YFSETQ. V trimming: 4 bases; J trimming: 6 bases; junction bases outside the gene matches: 14. The CDR3 extends over 16 amino acids. The DNA of the CDR3 is TGCGCCAGCAGCCCAGGCTCAGGGGGCTTTAGGGATGGCTACACCTTC. It yields the protein CASSPGSGGFRDGYTF.

This chain uses TRBV6-1 with TRBJ1-5; a possible D gene is TRBD1 (5 bases). The germline V gene encodes CDR1 MNHNS and CDR2 SASEGT. This CDR3 is built from 15 residues. V lost 6 bases and J 4 bases, leaving 16 bases between the germline ends. The CDR3, as DNA: TGTGCCAGCAGCGAAATGGGGCCCCCAAATCAGCCCCAGCATTTT. It codes for CASSEMGPPNQPQHF.

The chain employs TRBV9 and TRBJ1-3; TRBD1 agrees at 7 bases. This CDR3 region has 16 residues. Per the germline V gene, CDR1 is SGDLS and CDR2 is YYNGEE. Unmatched junction bases numbered 6, after V lost 3 bases and J lost 0 bases. The CDR3: CASSAQTGNSGNTIYF. CDR3 nucleotides: TGTGCCAGCAGCGCACAGACAGGGAACTCTGGAAACACCATATATTTT.

V is TRBV6-5 and J is TRBJ2-1, with 14 positions matching TRBD2. The J segment lost 10 bases and the V segment lost 1 base, leaving 3 bases of the junction unmatched. The CDR3 contains 15 residues. Per the germline V gene, CDR1 is MNHEY and CDR2 is SVGAGI. The CDR3: CASSYLGLAGVEQFF. The CDR3 DNA reads TGTGCCAGCAGTTACTTGGGACTAGCGGGAGTAGAGCAGTTCTTC.

This clone appeared a single time. Other DNA sequences of this sample code for an identical CDR3. The chain combines TRBV7-2 with TRBJ2-7; 9 bases fit TRBD1. The CDR3 has 13 residues. Germline V lookup: CDR1 SGHTA, CDR2 FQGNSA. V trimming: 2 bases; J trimming: 5 bases; junction bases outside the gene matches: 1. The CDR3 spells CASSLNRGHEQYF. The DNA for the CDR3 is TGTGCCAGCAGCTTAAACAGGGGGCACGAGCAGTACTTC.